Listed below are T cell receptor beta chains from one sample, sequenced in a study of Ad26.COV2.S vaccination and SARS-CoV-2 variants. Profiling relied on immunoSEQ multiplex PCR, and the TCRdb table lists in-frame clones only, not all of them. The table records roughly 680,000 clones, 89% of them present only once. The sample here was peripheral blood, taken in a trial of Ad26.COV2.S vaccine versus placebo. The receptors shown here come from a person between 18 and 60 years old who received the Ad26.COV2.S COVID-19 vaccine or a placebo. Both conserved end residues are part of each CDR3. Each record gives: D gene, clone size, J gene, V gene, CDR3 DNA, CDR3 protein. The D gene is left open where the match is weak. A row's size may be missing; if present it is once, few, many or a size class.

d_call: TRBD1; clone_size: NA; j_call: TRBJ1-1; v_call: TRBV19; cdr3_nt: TGTGCCAGTAGGGGACAGGTCCGATCAACTTACACTGAAGCTTTCTTT; cdr3_aa: CASRGQVRSTYTEAFF
d_call: TRBD1; clone_size: NA; j_call: TRBJ2-2; v_call: TRBV6-5; cdr3_nt: TGTGCCAGCAGTTACTGGGACAGGGTGGGCACCGGGGAGCTGTTTTTT; cdr3_aa: CASSYWDRVGTGELFF
d_call: TRBD1; clone_size: NA; j_call: TRBJ1-1; v_call: TRBV9; cdr3_nt: TGTGCCAGCAGTCATCCGGGACAGGGGGACACTGAAGCTTTCTTT; cdr3_aa: CASSHPGQGDTEAFF
d_call: NA; clone_size: NA; j_call: TRBJ1-5; v_call: TRBV19; cdr3_nt: TGTGCCAGTAGTATCCAGGAGGGCAATCAGCCCCAGCATTTT; cdr3_aa: CASSIQEGNQPQHF
d_call: NA; clone_size: NA; j_call: TRBJ2-2; v_call: TRBV30; cdr3_nt: TGTGCCTGGAGTGTCCTGGTGAACACCGGGGAGCTGTTTTTT; cdr3_aa: CAWSVLVNTGELFF
d_call: NA; clone_size: once; j_call: TRBJ2-2; v_call: TRBV3-1/TRBV3-2; cdr3_nt: TGTGCCAGCAGCCAAGGCGCCGGGGAGCTGTTTTTT; cdr3_aa: CASSQGAGELFF
d_call: NA; clone_size: NA; j_call: TRBJ2-1; v_call: TRBV3-1/TRBV3-2; cdr3_nt: TGTGCCAGCAGCCCCCCGCGGAGCTCCTACAATGAGCAGTTCTTC; cdr3_aa: CASSPPRSSYNEQFF
d_call: TRBD2; clone_size: NA; j_call: TRBJ2-1; v_call: TRBV6-5; cdr3_nt: TGTGCCAGCAGGGATAGCGGGAGGATCCAGTTCTTC; cdr3_aa: CASRDSGRIQFF
d_call: TRBD1; clone_size: NA; j_call: TRBJ1-5; v_call: TRBV18; cdr3_nt: TGTGCCAGCTCACCCACCCCACAGGGGCCCCATCACAATCAGCCCCAGCATTTT; cdr3_aa: CASSPTPQGPHHNQPQHF
d_call: TRBD2; clone_size: NA; j_call: TRBJ2-3; v_call: TRBV10-3; cdr3_nt: TGTGCCATCAGTGGGGGACTAGCTTTAACAGATACGCAGTATTTT; cdr3_aa: CAISGGLALTDTQYF
d_call: TRBD2; clone_size: once; j_call: TRBJ2-2; v_call: TRBV5-1; cdr3_nt: TGCGCCAGCAGCTTGGGAGGGGACTACCTCACCGGGGAGCTGTTTTTT; cdr3_aa: CASSLGGDYLTGELFF
d_call: NA; clone_size: NA; j_call: TRBJ2-7; v_call: TRBV9; cdr3_nt: TGTGCCAGCAGCGTAGACCAGGCCCCTACGAAGCAGTACTTC; cdr3_aa: CASSVDQAPTKQYF
d_call: NA; clone_size: NA; j_call: TRBJ1-4; v_call: TRBV7-9; cdr3_nt: TGTGCCAGCAGCAATACAGGGTTCAGGGGCGAAAAACTGTTTTTT; cdr3_aa: CASSNTGFRGEKLFF
d_call: NA; clone_size: NA; j_call: TRBJ1-2; v_call: TRBV7-6; cdr3_nt: TGTGCCAGCAGCTTAGAGGACGGGGCTAACTATGGCTACACCTTC; cdr3_aa: CASSLEDGANYGYTF
d_call: TRBD2; clone_size: NA; j_call: TRBJ2-1; v_call: TRBV7-8; cdr3_nt: TGTGCCAGCACCACCGGGAGGGGAGTCGTCGTTAGTGAGCAGTTCTTC; cdr3_aa: CASTTGRGVVVSEQFF
d_call: NA; clone_size: NA; j_call: TRBJ2-7; v_call: TRBV19; cdr3_nt: TGTGCCAGTAGTATTGGGTCCTTATACGAGCAGTACTTC; cdr3_aa: CASSIGSLYEQYF
d_call: TRBD2; clone_size: NA; j_call: TRBJ2-3; v_call: TRBV19; cdr3_nt: TGTGCCAGTAGTTCACTAGCGGGGGGGAAGGCAGATACGCAGTATTTT; cdr3_aa: CASSSLAGGKADTQYF
d_call: NA; clone_size: NA; j_call: TRBJ1-2; v_call: TRBV7-3; cdr3_nt: TGTGCCAGCAGCTTAACCGTTACCGACTACTATGGCTACACCTTC; cdr3_aa: CASSLTVTDYYGYTF
d_call: TRBD2; clone_size: NA; j_call: TRBJ2-1; v_call: TRBV5-4; cdr3_nt: TGTGCCAGCAGCTTGGTGGGCGGGAGCTCCTACAATGAGCAGTTCTTC; cdr3_aa: CASSLVGGSSYNEQFF
d_call: NA; clone_size: NA; j_call: TRBJ1-5; v_call: TRBV3-1/TRBV3-2; cdr3_nt: TGTGCCAGCAGCCAATACCCTCAGCCCCAGCATTTT; cdr3_aa: CASSQYPQPQHF
d_call: NA; clone_size: NA; j_call: TRBJ2-3; v_call: TRBV3-1/TRBV3-2; cdr3_nt: TGTGCCAGCAGCCGTGCCGGGAATACGCAGTATTTT; cdr3_aa: CASSRAGNTQYF
d_call: TRBD2; clone_size: NA; j_call: TRBJ2-3; v_call: TRBV2; cdr3_nt: TGTGCCAGCAGCCGAGGGACTAGGGGCACAGATACGCAGTATTTT; cdr3_aa: CASSRGTRGTDTQYF
d_call: TRBD2; clone_size: NA; j_call: TRBJ2-5; v_call: TRBV7-8; cdr3_nt: TGTGCCAGCAGCGATCGAGGTGGCGGGGGGTACCAAGAGACCCAGTACTTC; cdr3_aa: CASSDRGGGGYQETQYF
d_call: NA; clone_size: NA; j_call: TRBJ2-5; v_call: TRBV13; cdr3_nt: TGTGCCAGCAGCTTAAAAGACCAAGAGACCCAGTACTTC; cdr3_aa: CASSLKDQETQYF
d_call: NA; clone_size: NA; j_call: TRBJ2-7; v_call: TRBV11-2; cdr3_nt: TGTGCCAGCAGCTTAGTGCAGTTCGGCAACGAGCAGTACTTC; cdr3_aa: CASSLVQFGNEQYF
d_call: NA; clone_size: NA; j_call: TRBJ2-2; v_call: TRBV12-3/TRBV12-4; cdr3_nt: TGTGCCAGCAGTTCGGAGACCGGGGAGCTGTTTTTT; cdr3_aa: CASSSETGELFF
d_call: NA; clone_size: NA; j_call: TRBJ2-5; v_call: TRBV18; cdr3_nt: TGTGCCAGCTCCTTCCCCACGGGGGGCAGAGAGACCCAGTACTTC; cdr3_aa: CASSFPTGGRETQYF
d_call: TRBD1; clone_size: few; j_call: TRBJ2-7; v_call: TRBV6-1; cdr3_nt: TGTGCCAGCAGTGAACGAGGGGGCGTCAGTCCGGACGAGCAGTACTTC; cdr3_aa: CASSERGGVSPDEQYF
d_call: NA; clone_size: NA; j_call: TRBJ2-5; v_call: TRBV7-2; cdr3_nt: TGTGCCAGCAGCCCGGGCCTGGTTTCTGAGACCCAGTACTTC; cdr3_aa: CASSPGLVSETQYF
d_call: TRBD2; clone_size: NA; j_call: TRBJ2-1; v_call: TRBV27; cdr3_nt: TGTGCCAGCACCACTAGCGGGAAGTACAATGAGCAGTTCTTC; cdr3_aa: CASTTSGKYNEQFF
d_call: NA; clone_size: NA; j_call: TRBJ1-1; v_call: TRBV4-3; cdr3_nt: TGCGCCAGCAGCAAAACACATGGAGGGGGCACTGAAGCTTTCTTT; cdr3_aa: CASSKTHGGGTEAFF
d_call: TRBD2; clone_size: NA; j_call: TRBJ2-1; v_call: TRBV10-1; cdr3_nt: TGCGCCAGCAGCAAAGCGGGAGCCAACAATGAGCAGTTCTTC; cdr3_aa: CASSKAGANNEQFF
d_call: NA; clone_size: NA; j_call: TRBJ2-2; v_call: TRBV6-5; cdr3_nt: TGTGCCAGCAGCGCTCAGAGGACCGGGGAGCTGTTTTTT; cdr3_aa: CASSAQRTGELFF
d_call: NA; clone_size: NA; j_call: TRBJ2-7; v_call: TRBV5-4; cdr3_nt: TGTGCCAGCAGCTCTTCAGGGCTTGTCAACGAGCAGTACTTC; cdr3_aa: CASSSSGLVNEQYF
d_call: NA; clone_size: NA; j_call: TRBJ2-3; v_call: TRBV18; cdr3_nt: TGTGCCAGCTCACCTACTCCCACAGATACGCAGTATTTT; cdr3_aa: CASSPTPTDTQYF
d_call: NA; clone_size: NA; j_call: TRBJ1-6; v_call: TRBV2; cdr3_nt: TGTGCCAGCAGTGCGGGGGAGAGGGGACCCCTCCACTTT; cdr3_aa: CASSAGERGPLHF
d_call: NA; clone_size: NA; j_call: TRBJ2-6; v_call: TRBV24-1; cdr3_nt: TGTGCCACCAGTCCAACCGGGACTTATATCTCTGGGGCCAACGTCCTGACTTTC; cdr3_aa: CATSPTGTYISGANVLTF
d_call: TRBD1; clone_size: NA; j_call: TRBJ1-2; v_call: TRBV27; cdr3_nt: TGTGCCAGCAGTTTAGGACAGGGGGCCGCCGGCTACACCTTC; cdr3_aa: CASSLGQGAAGYTF
d_call: NA; clone_size: NA; j_call: TRBJ2-3; v_call: TRBV30; cdr3_nt: TGTGCCTCCGCCGGGCTAGCGACGACAGATACGCAGTATTTT; cdr3_aa: CASAGLATTDTQYF
d_call: NA; clone_size: NA; j_call: TRBJ2-5; v_call: TRBV5-1; cdr3_nt: TGCGCCAGCAGCCCGGGACGGGTCCAAGAGACCCAGTACTTC; cdr3_aa: CASSPGRVQETQYF
d_call: NA; clone_size: NA; j_call: TRBJ2-7; v_call: TRBV9; cdr3_nt: TGTGCCAGCAGCGACGGAAGGGGGGCCGACGAGCAGTACTTC; cdr3_aa: CASSDGRGADEQYF
d_call: NA; clone_size: NA; j_call: TRBJ2-2; v_call: TRBV5-1; cdr3_nt: TGCGCCAGCAACCCAGACGGGTCCACCTACACCGGGGAGCTGTTTTTT; cdr3_aa: CASNPDGSTYTGELFF
d_call: NA; clone_size: once; j_call: TRBJ1-1; v_call: TRBV5-1; cdr3_nt: TGCGCCAGCAGCTTTACGGATATGAACACTGAAGCTTTCTTT; cdr3_aa: CASSFTDMNTEAFF
d_call: NA; clone_size: NA; j_call: TRBJ2-5; v_call: TRBV6-5; cdr3_nt: TGTGCCAGCAGTTACTCCGGCCCGAGGGATGAGACCCAGTACTTC; cdr3_aa: CASSYSGPRDETQYF
d_call: TRBD1; clone_size: NA; j_call: TRBJ2-6; v_call: TRBV11-2; cdr3_nt: TGTGCCAGCAGCCCCCTTGGGGACAGGGGGCGGATGGCCAACGTCCTGACTTTC; cdr3_aa: CASSPLGDRGRMANVLTF
d_call: TRBD1; clone_size: NA; j_call: TRBJ1-1; v_call: TRBV14; cdr3_nt: TGTGCCAGCAGTGAACAGGGGTACACTGAAGCTTTCTTT; cdr3_aa: CASSEQGYTEAFF
d_call: TRBD1; clone_size: NA; j_call: TRBJ2-5; v_call: TRBV15; cdr3_nt: TGTGCCACCAGCAGAGCAGCGCCGGGACAGTCCCAAGGGACCCAGTACTTC; cdr3_aa: CATSRAAPGQSQGTQYF
d_call: NA; clone_size: NA; j_call: TRBJ1-1; v_call: TRBV2; cdr3_nt: TGTGCCAGCGTCATAGGGTTGGCTGAAGCTTTCTTT; cdr3_aa: CASVIGLAEAFF
d_call: NA; clone_size: NA; j_call: TRBJ1-2; v_call: TRBV3-1/TRBV3-2; cdr3_nt: TGTGCCAGCAGCCAAGATTGGGGGGCGCCGGCGAGGGGCTACACCTTC; cdr3_aa: CASSQDWGAPARGYTF
d_call: TRBD2; clone_size: NA; j_call: TRBJ2-7; v_call: TRBV5-1; cdr3_nt: TGCGCCAGCAGCCCCCTGGGGGGGAACTACGAGCAGTACTTC; cdr3_aa: CASSPLGGNYEQYF
d_call: NA; clone_size: NA; j_call: TRBJ2-5; v_call: TRBV10-3; cdr3_nt: TGTGCCATCAGTGAAGTACAGGGCTTCGAGACCCAGTACTTC; cdr3_aa: CAISEVQGFETQYF
d_call: TRBD2; clone_size: NA; j_call: TRBJ2-4; v_call: TRBV18; cdr3_nt: TGTGCCAGCTCACCTCCAAGACTAGCGGGAGTGAGCAAAAACATTCAGTACTTC; cdr3_aa: CASSPPRLAGVSKNIQYF
d_call: NA; clone_size: NA; j_call: TRBJ2-2; v_call: TRBV5-1; cdr3_nt: TGCGCCAGCAAGAACACCGGGGAGCTGTTTTTT; cdr3_aa: CASKNTGELFF
d_call: NA; clone_size: NA; j_call: TRBJ1-5; v_call: TRBV7-9; cdr3_nt: TGTGCCAGCAGCTTGTCTTCAGGTTCAGGCAATCAGCCCCAGCATTTT; cdr3_aa: CASSLSSGSGNQPQHF
d_call: TRBD1; clone_size: once; j_call: TRBJ2-5; v_call: TRBV5-4; cdr3_nt: TGTGCCAGCAGTCGACAGGGAAGAGAGACCCAGTACTTC; cdr3_aa: CASSRQGRETQYF
d_call: TRBD1; clone_size: NA; j_call: TRBJ1-5; v_call: TRBV2; cdr3_nt: TGTGCCAGCAGTCCTACAGGGGTTGGGCAGCCCCAGCATTTT; cdr3_aa: CASSPTGVGQPQHF
d_call: TRBD1; clone_size: NA; j_call: TRBJ1-5; v_call: TRBV6-2/TRBV6-3; cdr3_nt: TGTGCCAGCAGCCCCGGGACAGGGTCCCATCGGAATCAGCCCCAGCATTTT; cdr3_aa: CASSPGTGSHRNQPQHF
d_call: NA; clone_size: few; j_call: TRBJ1-3; v_call: TRBV7-9; cdr3_nt: TGTGCCAGCAGCCACGGGTCGGGGACCCTAGGAAACACCATATATTTT; cdr3_aa: CASSHGSGTLGNTIYF
d_call: NA; clone_size: NA; j_call: TRBJ1-1; v_call: TRBV10-3; cdr3_nt: TGTGCCATCAGTTTGTCCGGGGGGCTGGGGACTGAAGCTTTCTTT; cdr3_aa: CAISLSGGLGTEAFF
d_call: NA; clone_size: NA; j_call: TRBJ2-3; v_call: TRBV18; cdr3_nt: TGTGCCAGCTCGTCCGGGACAACAGATACGCAGTATTTT; cdr3_aa: CASSSGTTDTQYF